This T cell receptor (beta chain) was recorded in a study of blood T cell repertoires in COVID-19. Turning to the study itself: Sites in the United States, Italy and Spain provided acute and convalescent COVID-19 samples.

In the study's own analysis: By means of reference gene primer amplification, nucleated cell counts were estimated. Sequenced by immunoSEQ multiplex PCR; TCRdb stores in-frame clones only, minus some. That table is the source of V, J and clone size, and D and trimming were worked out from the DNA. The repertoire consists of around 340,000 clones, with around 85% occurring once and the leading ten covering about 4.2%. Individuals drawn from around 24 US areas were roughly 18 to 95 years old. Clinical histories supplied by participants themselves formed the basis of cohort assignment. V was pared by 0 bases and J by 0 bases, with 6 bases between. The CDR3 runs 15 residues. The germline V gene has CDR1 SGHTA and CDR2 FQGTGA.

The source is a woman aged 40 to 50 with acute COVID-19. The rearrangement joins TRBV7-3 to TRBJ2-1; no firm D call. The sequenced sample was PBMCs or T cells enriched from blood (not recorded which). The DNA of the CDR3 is TGTGCCAGCAGCTTAACCCTAAGCTCCTACAATGAGCAGTTCTTC. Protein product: CASSLTLSSYNEQFF.